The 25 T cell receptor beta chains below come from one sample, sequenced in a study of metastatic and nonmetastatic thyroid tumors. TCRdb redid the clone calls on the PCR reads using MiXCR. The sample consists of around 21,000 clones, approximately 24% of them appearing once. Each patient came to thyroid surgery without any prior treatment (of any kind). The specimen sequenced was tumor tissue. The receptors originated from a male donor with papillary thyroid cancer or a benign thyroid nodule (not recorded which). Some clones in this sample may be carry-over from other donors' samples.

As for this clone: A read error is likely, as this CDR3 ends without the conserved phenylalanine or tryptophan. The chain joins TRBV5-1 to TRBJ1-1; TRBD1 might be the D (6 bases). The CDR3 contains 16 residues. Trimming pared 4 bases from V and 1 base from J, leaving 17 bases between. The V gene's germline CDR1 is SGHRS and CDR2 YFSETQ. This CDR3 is CASSPDTGSANTEAFL. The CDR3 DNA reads TGCGCCAGCAGCCCCGATACAGGGTCCGCGAACACTGAAGCTTTCCTT.

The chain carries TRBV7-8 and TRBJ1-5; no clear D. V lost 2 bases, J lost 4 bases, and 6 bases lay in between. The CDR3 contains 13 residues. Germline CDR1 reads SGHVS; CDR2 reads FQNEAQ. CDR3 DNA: TGTGCCAGCAGCTTAAACAGTAATCAGCCCCAGCATTTT. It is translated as CASSLNSNQPQHF.

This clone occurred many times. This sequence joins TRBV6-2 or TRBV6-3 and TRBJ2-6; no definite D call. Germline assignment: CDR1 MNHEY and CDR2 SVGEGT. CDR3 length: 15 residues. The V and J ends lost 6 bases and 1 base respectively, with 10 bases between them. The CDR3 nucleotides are TGTGCCAGCAGCCGCGGTGGTTCTGGGGCCAACGTCCTGACTTTC. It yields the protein CASSRGGSGANVLTF.

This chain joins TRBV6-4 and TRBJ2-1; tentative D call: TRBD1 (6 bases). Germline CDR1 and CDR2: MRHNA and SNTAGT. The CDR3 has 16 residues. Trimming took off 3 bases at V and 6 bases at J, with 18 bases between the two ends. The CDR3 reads CASSDAGTGTSNEQFF. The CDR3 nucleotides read TGTGCCAGCAGTGATGCCGGTACAGGGACCTCCAATGAGCAGTTCTTC.

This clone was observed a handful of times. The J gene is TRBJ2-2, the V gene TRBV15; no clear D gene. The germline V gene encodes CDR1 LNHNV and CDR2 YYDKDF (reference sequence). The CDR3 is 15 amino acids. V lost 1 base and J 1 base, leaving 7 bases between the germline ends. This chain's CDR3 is CATSRVAENTGELFF. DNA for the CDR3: TGTGCCACCAGCAGAGTCGCAGAGAACACCGGGGAGCTGTTTTTT. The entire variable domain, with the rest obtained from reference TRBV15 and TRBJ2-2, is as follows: DAMVIQNPRYQVTQFGKPVTLSCSQTLNHNVMYWYQQKSSQAPKLLFHYYDKDFNNEADTPDNFQSRRPNTSFCFLDIRSPGLGDTAMYLCATSRVAENTGELFFGEGSRLTVL.

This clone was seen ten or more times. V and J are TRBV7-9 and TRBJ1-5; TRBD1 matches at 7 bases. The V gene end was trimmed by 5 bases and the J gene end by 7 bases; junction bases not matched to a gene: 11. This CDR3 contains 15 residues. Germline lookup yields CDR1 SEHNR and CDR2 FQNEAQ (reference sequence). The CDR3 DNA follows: TGTGCCAGCAGCCTAGGGGGCGCCGAAGGGCAGCCCCAGCATTTT. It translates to CASSLGGAEGQPQHF.

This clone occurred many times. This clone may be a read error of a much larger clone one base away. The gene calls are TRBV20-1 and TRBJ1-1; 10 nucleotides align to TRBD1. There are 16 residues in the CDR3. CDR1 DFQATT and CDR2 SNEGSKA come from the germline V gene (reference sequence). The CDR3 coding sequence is TGCAATGCTGCCAGGGACAGGGGTTTTTTGAACACTGAAGCTTTCTTT. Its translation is CNAARDRGFLNTEAFF.

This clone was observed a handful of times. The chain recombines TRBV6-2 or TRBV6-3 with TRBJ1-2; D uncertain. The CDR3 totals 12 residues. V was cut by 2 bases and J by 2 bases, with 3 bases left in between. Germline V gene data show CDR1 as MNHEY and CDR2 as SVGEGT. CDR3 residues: CASSYGNYGYTF. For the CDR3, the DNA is TGTGCCAGCAGTTACGGGAACTATGGCTACACCTTC.

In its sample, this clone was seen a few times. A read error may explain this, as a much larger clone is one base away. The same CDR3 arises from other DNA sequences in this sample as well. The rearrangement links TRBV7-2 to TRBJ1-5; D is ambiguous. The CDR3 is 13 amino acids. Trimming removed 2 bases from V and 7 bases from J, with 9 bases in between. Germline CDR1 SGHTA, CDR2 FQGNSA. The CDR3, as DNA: TGTGCCAGCAGCTTAAGACAAGGCCAGCCCCAGCATTTT. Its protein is CASSLRQGQPQHF.

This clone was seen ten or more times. The CDR3 sequence: CASSEIGGYGYTF. In DNA, the CDR3 is TGTGCCAGCAGTGAGATCGGGGGCTATGGCTACACCTTC. The rearrangement joins TRBV2 to TRBJ1-2; possible D gene TRBD1, 5 bases. CDR3 size: 13 residues. V lost 3 bases and J lost 4, with 9 bases in between. Germline CDR1 reads SNHLY; CDR2 reads FYNNEI. The whole variable domain, remainder taken from reference TRBV2 and TRBJ1-2, is EPEVTQTPSHQVTQMGQEVILRCVPISNHLYFYWYRQILGQKVEFLVSFYNNEISEKSEIFDDQFSVERPDGSNFTLKIRSTKLEDSAMYFCASSEIGGYGYTFGSGTRLTVV.

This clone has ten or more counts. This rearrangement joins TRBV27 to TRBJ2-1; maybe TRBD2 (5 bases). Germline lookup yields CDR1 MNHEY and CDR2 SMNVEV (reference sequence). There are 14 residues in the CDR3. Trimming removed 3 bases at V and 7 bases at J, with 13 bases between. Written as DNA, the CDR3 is TGTGCCAGCAGTTTTGGTCTAGCCACGAATGAGCAGTTCTTC. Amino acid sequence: CASSFGLATNEQFF.

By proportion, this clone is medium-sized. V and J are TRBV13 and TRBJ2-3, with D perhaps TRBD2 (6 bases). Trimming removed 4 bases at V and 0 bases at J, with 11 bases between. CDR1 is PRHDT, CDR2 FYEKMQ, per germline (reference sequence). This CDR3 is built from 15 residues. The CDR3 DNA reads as TGTGCCAGCAGCTGGCGGGGTCATAGCACAGATACGCAGTATTTT. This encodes CASSWRGHSTDTQYF. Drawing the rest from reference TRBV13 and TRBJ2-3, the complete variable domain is AAGVIQSPRHLIKEKRETATLKCYPIPRHDTVYWYQQGPGQDPQFLISFYEKMQSDKGSIPDRFSAQQFSDYHSELNMSSLELGDSALYFCASSWRGHSTDTQYFGPGTRLTVL.

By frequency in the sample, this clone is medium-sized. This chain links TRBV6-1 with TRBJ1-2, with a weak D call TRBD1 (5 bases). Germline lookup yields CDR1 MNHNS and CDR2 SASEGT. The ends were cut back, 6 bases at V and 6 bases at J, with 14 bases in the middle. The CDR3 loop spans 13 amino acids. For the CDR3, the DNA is TGTGCCAGCAGCCAGGGTGAGAGCGATGGCTACACCTTC. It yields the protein CASSQGESDGYTF.

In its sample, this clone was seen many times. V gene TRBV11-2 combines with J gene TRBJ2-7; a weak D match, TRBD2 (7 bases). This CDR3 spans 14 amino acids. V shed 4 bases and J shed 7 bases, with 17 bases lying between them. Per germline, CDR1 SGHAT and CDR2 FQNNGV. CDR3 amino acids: CASSSLAGAREQYF. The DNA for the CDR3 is TGTGCCAGCAGCTCCCTCGCGGGGGCGCGGGAGCAGTACTTC. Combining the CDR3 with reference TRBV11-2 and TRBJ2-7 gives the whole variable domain EAGVAQSPRYKIIEKRQSVAFWCNPISGHATLYWYQQILGQGPKLLIQFQNNGVVDDSQLPKDRFSAERLKGVDSTLKIQPAKLEDSAVYLCASSSLAGAREQYFGPGTRLTVT.

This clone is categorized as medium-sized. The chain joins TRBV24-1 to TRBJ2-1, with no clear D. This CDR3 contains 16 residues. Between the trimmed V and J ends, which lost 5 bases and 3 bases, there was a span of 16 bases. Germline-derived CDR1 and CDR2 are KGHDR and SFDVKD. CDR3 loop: CATSGKDRRFYNEQFF. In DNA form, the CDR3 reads TGTGCCACCAGTGGCAAGGACCGTCGTTTCTACAATGAGCAGTTCTTC.

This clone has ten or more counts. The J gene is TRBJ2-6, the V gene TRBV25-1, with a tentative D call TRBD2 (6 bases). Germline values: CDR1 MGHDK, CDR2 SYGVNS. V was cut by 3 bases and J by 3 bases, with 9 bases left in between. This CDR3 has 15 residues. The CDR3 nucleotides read TGTGCCAGCAGTGATTGGGACTTTGGGGCCAACGTCCTGACTTTC. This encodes CASSDWDFGANVLTF.

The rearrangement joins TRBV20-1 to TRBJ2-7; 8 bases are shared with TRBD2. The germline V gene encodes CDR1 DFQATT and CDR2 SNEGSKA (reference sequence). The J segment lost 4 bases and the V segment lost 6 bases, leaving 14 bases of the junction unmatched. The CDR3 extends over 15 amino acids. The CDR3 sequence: CSAREGSGSMYEQYF. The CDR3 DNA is TGCAGTGCCCGAGAAGGCAGCGGGAGTATGTACGAGCAGTACTTC.

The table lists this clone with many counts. The DNA for the CDR3 is TGTGCCAGCAGCGTAGGGGACTCCTTCGTCTATGGCTACACCTTC. Translating it yields CASSVGDSFVYGYTF. The chain carries TRBV9 and TRBJ1-2, with a weak D call TRBD1 (5 bases). CDR1 and CDR2 from the germline V gene are SGDLS and YYNGEE. CDR3 length equals 15 residues. Trimming stripped 0 bases from V and 4 bases from J, with 13 bases between.

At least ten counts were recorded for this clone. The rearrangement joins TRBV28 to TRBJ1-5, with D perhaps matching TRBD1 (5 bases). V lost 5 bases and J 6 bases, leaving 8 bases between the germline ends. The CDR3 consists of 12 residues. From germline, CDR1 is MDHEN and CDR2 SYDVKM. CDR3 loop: CASSTGGQPQHF. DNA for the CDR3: TGTGCCAGCAGTACGGGGGGTCAGCCCCAGCATTTT.

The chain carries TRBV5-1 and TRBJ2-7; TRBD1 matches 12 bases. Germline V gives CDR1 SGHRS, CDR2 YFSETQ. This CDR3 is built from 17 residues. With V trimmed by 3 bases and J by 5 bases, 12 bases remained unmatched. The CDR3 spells CASSSAFTGTGGHEQYF. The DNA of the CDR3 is TGCGCCAGCAGCTCTGCTTTCACCGGGACAGGGGGCCACGAGCAGTACTTC.

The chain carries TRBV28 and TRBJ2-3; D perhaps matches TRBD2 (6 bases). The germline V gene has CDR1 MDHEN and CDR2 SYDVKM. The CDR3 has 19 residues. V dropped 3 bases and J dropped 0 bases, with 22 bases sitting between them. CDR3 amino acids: CASSFWELGRGGSTDTQYF. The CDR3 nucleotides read TGTGCCAGCAGTTTTTGGGAACTCGGTAGGGGAGGTAGCACAGATACGCAGTATTTT.

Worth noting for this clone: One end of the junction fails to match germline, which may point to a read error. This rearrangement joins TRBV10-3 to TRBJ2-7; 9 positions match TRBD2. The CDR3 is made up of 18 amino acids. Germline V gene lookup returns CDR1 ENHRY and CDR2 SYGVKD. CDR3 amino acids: CAISARLGRTSVSYEQYF. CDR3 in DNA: TGTGCCATCAGTGCCCGACTCGGCAGGACTAGCGTGAGTTACGAGCAATACTTC.

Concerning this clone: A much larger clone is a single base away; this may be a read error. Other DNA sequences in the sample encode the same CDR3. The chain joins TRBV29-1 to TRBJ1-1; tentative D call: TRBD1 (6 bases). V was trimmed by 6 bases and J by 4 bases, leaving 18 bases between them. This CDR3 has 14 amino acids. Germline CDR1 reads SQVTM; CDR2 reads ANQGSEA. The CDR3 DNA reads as TGCAGCGTCGATGCTTCAGGGGCGCGCACTGAAGCTTTCTTT. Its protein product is CSVDASGARTEAFF.

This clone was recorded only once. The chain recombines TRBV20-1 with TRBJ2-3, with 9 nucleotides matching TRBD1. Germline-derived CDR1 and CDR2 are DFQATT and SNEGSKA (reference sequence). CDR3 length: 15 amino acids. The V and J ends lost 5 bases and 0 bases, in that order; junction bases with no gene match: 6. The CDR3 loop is CSALPGQGSTDTQYF. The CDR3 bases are TGCAGTGCTCTACCGGGACAGGGTAGCACAGATACGCAGTATTTT.

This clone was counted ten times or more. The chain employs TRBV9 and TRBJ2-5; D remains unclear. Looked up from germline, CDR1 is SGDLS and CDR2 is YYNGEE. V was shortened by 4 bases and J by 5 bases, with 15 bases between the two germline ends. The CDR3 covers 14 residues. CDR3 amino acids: CASSPRRMGETQYF. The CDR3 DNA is TGTGCCAGCAGCCCCCGGCGGATGGGGGAGACCCAGTACTTC. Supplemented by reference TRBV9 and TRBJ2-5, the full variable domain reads DSGVTQTPKHLITATGQRVTLRCSPRSGDLSVYWYQQSLDQGLQFLIQYYNGEERAKGNILERFSAQQFPDLHSELNLSSLELGDSALYFCASSPRRMGETQYFGPGTRLLVL.